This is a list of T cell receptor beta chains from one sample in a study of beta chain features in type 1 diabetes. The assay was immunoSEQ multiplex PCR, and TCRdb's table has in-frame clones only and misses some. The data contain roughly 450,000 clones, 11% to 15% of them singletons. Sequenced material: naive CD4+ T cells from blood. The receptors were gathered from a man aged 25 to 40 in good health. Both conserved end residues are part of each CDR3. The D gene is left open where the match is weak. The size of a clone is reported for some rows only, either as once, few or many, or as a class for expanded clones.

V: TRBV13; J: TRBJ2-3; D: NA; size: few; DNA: TGTGCCAGCAGCTTCTTCCTAGCGACTAGCACAGATACGCAGTATTTT; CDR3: CASSFFLATSTDTQYF
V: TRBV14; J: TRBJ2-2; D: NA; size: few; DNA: TGTGCCAGCTCTCCAGGGGTCACCGGGGAGCTGTTTTTT; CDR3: CASSPGVTGELFF
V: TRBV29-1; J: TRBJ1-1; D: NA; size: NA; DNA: TGCAGCGTTCCCGAGGGCGCTGGGACAACAGCTTTCTTT; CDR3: CSVPEGAGTTAFF
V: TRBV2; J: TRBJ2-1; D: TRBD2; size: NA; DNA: TGTGCCAGCAGTGACGGTAGGCTAGCGGGAGTATTAAATGAGCAGTTCTTC; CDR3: CASSDGRLAGVLNEQFF
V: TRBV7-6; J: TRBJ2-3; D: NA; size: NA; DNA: TGTGCCAGCAGCCCGCGCCAAGTTCTTGCTAGCACAGATACGCAGTATTTT; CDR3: CASSPRQVLASTDTQYF
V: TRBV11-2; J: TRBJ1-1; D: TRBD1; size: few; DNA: TGTGCCAGCAGCACTCGACAGGGGCTGAACACTGAAGCTTTCTTT; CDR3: CASSTRQGLNTEAFF
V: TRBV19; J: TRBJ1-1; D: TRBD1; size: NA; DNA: TGTGCCAGTAGTACCGACAGGGTTCCCACTGAAGCTTTCTTT; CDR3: CASSTDRVPTEAFF
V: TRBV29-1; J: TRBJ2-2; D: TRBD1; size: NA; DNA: TGCAGCGTTTTAGGGACAGGGAACACCGGGGAGCTGTTTTTT; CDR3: CSVLGTGNTGELFF
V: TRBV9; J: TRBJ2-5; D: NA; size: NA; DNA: TGTGCCAGCAGCGTAACAGGGAACCCCGTCCAAGAGACCCAGTACTTC; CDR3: CASSVTGNPVQETQYF
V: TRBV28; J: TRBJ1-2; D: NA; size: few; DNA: TGTGCCAGCAGTCTACGTCCAGATGGCTACACCTTC; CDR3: CASSLRPDGYTF
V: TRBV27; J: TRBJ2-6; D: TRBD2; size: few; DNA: TGTGCCAGCGGACTAGCGGGAGGTTCGACCAACGTCCTGACTTTC; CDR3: CASGLAGGSTNVLTF
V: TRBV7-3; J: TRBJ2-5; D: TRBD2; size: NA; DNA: TGTGCCAGCAGCTTATCTGGTCGTCTAGCGGGAGTCCCCGAGACCCAGTACTTC; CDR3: CASSLSGRLAGVPETQYF
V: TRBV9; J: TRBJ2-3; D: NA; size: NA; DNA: TGTGCCAGCAGCGTAGCGGCGGGGAGCACAGATACGCAGTATTTT; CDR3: CASSVAAGSTDTQYF
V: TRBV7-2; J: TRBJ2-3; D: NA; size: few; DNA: TGTGCCAGCAGTTTTCGCCGTGGAGATACGCAGTATTTT; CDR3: CASSFRRGDTQYF
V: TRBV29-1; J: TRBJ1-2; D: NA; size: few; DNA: TGCAGCGTCCGGGACGGATCGCCCGCTAGCTATGGCTACACCTTC; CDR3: CSVRDGSPASYGYTF
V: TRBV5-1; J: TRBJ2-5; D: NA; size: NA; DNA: TGCGCCAGCAGTTTACAGCTCCAGCAAGAGACCCAGTACTTC; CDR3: CASSLQLQQETQYF
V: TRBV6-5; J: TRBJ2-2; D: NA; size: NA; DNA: TGTGCCAGCAGTTACTCGAGGGACACCGGGGAGCTGTTTTTT; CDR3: CASSYSRDTGELFF
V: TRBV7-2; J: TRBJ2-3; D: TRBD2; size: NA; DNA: TGTGCCAGCAGTGTAGCGGGGAACACAGATACGCAGTATTTT; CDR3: CASSVAGNTDTQYF
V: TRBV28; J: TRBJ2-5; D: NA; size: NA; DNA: TGTGCCAGCAGTGGGCAGTCAGAGACCCAGTACTTC; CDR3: CASSGQSETQYF
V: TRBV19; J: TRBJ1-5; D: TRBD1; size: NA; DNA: TGTGCCAGTAGCCATGGACAGGCCCGCGGGCAGCCCCAGCATTTT; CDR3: CASSHGQARGQPQHF
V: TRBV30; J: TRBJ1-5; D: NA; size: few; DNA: TGTGCCTGGAGTGTGGTGGGAATCGGACAGCCCCAGCATTTT; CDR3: CAWSVVGIGQPQHF
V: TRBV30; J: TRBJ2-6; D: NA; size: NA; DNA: TGTGCCTGGAGTGCCAGCGGTGTCGGGGCCAACGTCCTGACTTTC; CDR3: CAWSASGVGANVLTF
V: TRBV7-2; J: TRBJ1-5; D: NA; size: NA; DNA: TGTGCCAGCAGTATCGGACAGACGAATAGCAATCAGCCCCAGCATTTT; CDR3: CASSIGQTNSNQPQHF
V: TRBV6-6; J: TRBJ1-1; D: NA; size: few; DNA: TGTGCCAGCAGTTACCTGGGAATGGGCGCTGAAGCTTTCTTT; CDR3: CASSYLGMGAEAFF
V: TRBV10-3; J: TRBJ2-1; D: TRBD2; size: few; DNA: TGTGCCATCAGTGTGGGAGATAGCGGGGGGTACAATGAGCAGTTCTTC; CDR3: CAISVGDSGGYNEQFF
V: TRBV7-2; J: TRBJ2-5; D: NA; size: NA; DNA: TGTGCCAGCAGCTTATCTGGGGGCGGCGGGACCCAGTACTTC; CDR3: CASSLSGGGGTQYF
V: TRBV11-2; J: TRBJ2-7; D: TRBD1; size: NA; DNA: TGTGCCAGCAGCACAGGGACAGGGGCTACCTACGAGCAGTACTTC; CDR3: CASSTGTGATYEQYF
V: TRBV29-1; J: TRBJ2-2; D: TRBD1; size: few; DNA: TGCAGCGCAAATACAGGGGCTCCTGGGGAGCTGTTTTTT; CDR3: CSANTGAPGELFF
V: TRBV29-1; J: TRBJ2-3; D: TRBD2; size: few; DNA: TGCAGCGGCAGAATTAGCGGGGCAGATACGCAGTATTTT; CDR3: CSGRISGADTQYF
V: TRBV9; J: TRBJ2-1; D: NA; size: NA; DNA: TGTGCCAGCAGCCTAACAGGATCCTACAATGAGCAGTTCTTC; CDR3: CASSLTGSYNEQFF
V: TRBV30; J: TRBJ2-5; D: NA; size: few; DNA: TGTGCCTGGGCCCGGTGGCGGGGGACCCAGTACTTC; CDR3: CAWARWRGTQYF
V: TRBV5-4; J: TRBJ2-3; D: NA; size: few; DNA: TGTGCCAGCAGCTACCTGGGCACAGATACGCAGTATTTT; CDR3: CASSYLGTDTQYF
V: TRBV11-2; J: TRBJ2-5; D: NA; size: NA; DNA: TGTGCCAGCAGCCGTCGGGGAACTAACCAAGAGACCCAGTACTTC; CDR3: CASSRRGTNQETQYF
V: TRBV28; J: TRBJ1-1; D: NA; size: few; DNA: TGTGCCGCTCGAGGGGGGACTGAAGCTTTCTTT; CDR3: CAARGGTEAFF
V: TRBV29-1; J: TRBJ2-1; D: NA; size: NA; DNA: TGCAGCGTTGAGCTAGATTCGCGGTCCTACAATGAGCAGTTCTTC; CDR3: CSVELDSRSYNEQFF
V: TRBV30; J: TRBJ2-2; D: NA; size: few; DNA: TGTGCCTGGAGGCGCCACCGGGGCGGGCGGAACACCGGGGAGCTGTTTTTT; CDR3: CAWRRHRGGRNTGELFF
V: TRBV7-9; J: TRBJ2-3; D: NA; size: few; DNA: TGTGCCAGCACCCTCCGGGAGTACACAGATACGCAGTATTTT; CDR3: CASTLREYTDTQYF